The 24 T cell receptor beta chains given below trace back to one sample, sequenced in a study of T cells expressing NK-cell markers. TCRdb reanalyzed the 5' RACE reads, giving one entry per CDR3 protein sequence and no DNA. The sample spans some 500,000 distinct CDR3 sequences; the ten largest clones claim roughly 1.4%. Material for sequencing was blood T cells: a sorted CD56 or NKG2C T cell subset, CD4+ or CD8+ T cells, or bulk PBMC T cells (not recorded which). The receptors shown here come from a woman between 50 and 59 years old in good health.

This CDR3 is CSAEEGKGNQPQHF. The V call is TRBV20-1, the J call TRBJ1-5. Per the germline V gene, CDR1 is DFQATT and CDR2 is SNEGSKA (reference sequence). The CDR3 totals 14 residues.

The V gene is TRBV12-3 or TRBV12-4, the J gene TRBJ2-1. The CDR3 extends over 14 amino acids. This chain's CDR3 is CASSLRGTSNEQFF.

This rearrangement joins TRBV9 to TRBJ2-2; TCRdb's D gene call, TRBD1, goes unchecked for lack of DNA. This CDR3 has 17 residues. CDR1 SGDLS and CDR2 YYNGEE come from the germline V gene. The CDR3 is CASSVGLGPPNTGELFF.

This rearrangement joins TRBV5-1 to TRBJ2-1. This CDR3 is built from 16 residues. Germline V gene lookup returns CDR1 SGHRS and CDR2 YFSETQ. The chain's CDR3 is CASSFVAGDSYNEQFF.

The chain is built from TRBV29-1 and TRBJ2-5. This CDR3 is 13 amino acids long. In germline, CDR1 is SQVTM, CDR2 ANQGSEA. CDR3: CSVEGLVEQTQYF.

This rearrangement joins TRBV30 to TRBJ2-3; TCRdb picks TRBD2, but there is no DNA to check that call. CDR3 size: 14 residues. The V gene's germline CDR1 is GTSNPN and CDR2 SVGIG (reference sequence). The CDR3 reads CAWSGLAGADTQYF.

This CDR3 is CASSPGYPEEKLFF. The chain joins TRBV12-3 or TRBV12-4 to TRBJ1-4. The CDR3 extends over 14 amino acids.

The chain joins TRBV12-3 or TRBV12-4 to TRBJ2-7; there is no DNA to check the TCRdb D call of TRBD2. The CDR3 runs to 13 residues. This chain's CDR3 is CASSSVNRGEQYF.

This chain links TRBV2 with TRBJ2-3; checking the TCRdb D call of TRBD1 is not possible without DNA. Germline CDR1 reads SNHLY; CDR2 reads FYNNEI. The CDR3 contains 16 residues. The CDR3 region is CASIKARTGGSDTQYF.

The chain recombines TRBV5-1 with TRBJ2-2. Looked up from germline, CDR1 is SGHRS and CDR2 is YFSETQ. The CDR3 covers 16 residues. The CDR3: CASSLGYRSNTGELFF.

The chain couples TRBV6-5 to TRBJ1-1. The CDR3 is made up of 13 amino acids. Germline V gene sequence: CDR1 MNHEY, CDR2 SVGAGI. This CDR3 reads CASSYNRQTEAFF.

This chain joins TRBV6-5 and TRBJ2-7. The CDR3 loop spans 11 amino acids. The germline V gene has CDR1 MNHEY and CDR2 SVGAGI. CDR3 residues: CASSWADEQYF.

The chain uses TRBV11-2 and TRBJ1-2. There are 12 residues in the CDR3. Germline V gives CDR1 SGHAT, CDR2 FQNNGV. The CDR3 is CASSSGDYGYTF.

The genes are TRBV15 and TRBJ2-7; TCRdb's D gene call, TRBD2, goes unchecked for lack of DNA. CDR1 and CDR2 (germline): LNHNV, YYDKDF (reference sequence). CDR3 length: 15 amino acids. CDR3 amino acids: CATSRDWSGSYEQYF.

V and J are TRBV6-6 and TRBJ1-3; TCRdb outputs TRBD1, but without DNA this stays unchecked. Germline V gene sequence: CDR1 MNHNY, CDR2 SVGAGI (reference sequence). The CDR3 is made up of 18 amino acids. The CDR3 sequence: CASSYGTGGVSSGNTIYF.

This chain joins TRBV21-1 and TRBJ1-5; TCRdb proposes TRBD1, but this gene call is untestable without DNA. TRBV21-1 is deemed a pseudogene. This CDR3 has 17 amino acids. Here the CDR3 reads CASSKGAGHSPNQPQHF.

V usage is TRBV5-1 and J usage is TRBJ1-6. CDR1 and CDR2 from the germline V gene are SGHRS and YFSETQ. This CDR3 is 16 amino acids long. The CDR3 spells CASSAGGVPSNSPLHF. The whole variable domain, filled in from reference TRBV5-1 and TRBJ1-6, reads KAGVTQTPRYLIKTRGQQVTLSCSPISGHRSVSWYQQTPGQGLQFLFEYFSETQRNKGNFPGRFSGRQFSNSRSEMNVSTLELGDSALYLCASSAGGVPSNSPLHFGNGTRLTVT.

CDR3 in amino acids: CASSFRGIYNEQFF. The chain uses TRBV28 and TRBJ2-1; without DNA, the TCRdb call of TRBD1 cannot be checked. Germline V gives CDR1 MDHEN, CDR2 SYDVKM. The CDR3 has 14 residues.

V and J are TRBV7-8 and TRBJ1-2; the TCRdb call, TRBD1, lacks DNA for checking. This CDR3 contains 16 residues. Germline loops: CDR1 SGHVS, CDR2 FQNEAQ. The CDR3 sequence is CASSPAGDRGNYGYTF.

The chain has TRBV29-1 and TRBJ2-7; TCRdb proposes TRBD2, but this gene call is untestable without DNA. The CDR3 covers 13 residues. Germline CDR1 SQVTM, CDR2 ANQGSEA. The CDR3 loop reads CSGRLANSYEQYF.

The chain combines TRBV15 with TRBJ1-3. CDR3 length: 15 amino acids. Germline V lookup: CDR1 LNHNV, CDR2 YYDKDF (reference sequence). CDR3 region: CATSRETSTGNTIYF.

The gene calls are TRBV4-1 and TRBJ2-5; TCRdb lists TRBD2, though no DNA is available to test this call. This CDR3 is built from 15 residues. Germline CDR1 MGHRA, CDR2 YSYEKL. The CDR3 reads CASNGLAGGQETQYF.

The V call is TRBV20-1, the J call TRBJ2-7. This CDR3 region has 16 residues. The germline CDR1 and CDR2 sequences are DFQATT and SNEGSKA (reference sequence). The CDR3 reads CSARDLPSGRPYEQYF.

The chain uses TRBV5-5 and TRBJ2-2; the TCRdb D gene call, TRBD2, has no DNA to confirm it. Looked up from germline, CDR1 is SGHKS and CDR2 is YYEKEE (reference sequence). The CDR3 is 14 amino acids. The CDR3 spells CASSFHQGPGELFF.